This T cell receptor beta chain was captured by sequencing in a study of blood T cell repertoires in COVID-19. Study context: The origin of the acute and convalescent COVID-19 samples was the United States, Italy and Spain.

Authors' data handling: Amplification with reference gene primers provided the estimates of nucleated cell counts. Assay used: immunoSEQ multiplex PCR; TCRdb lists only in-frame clones, some missing. D and trimming come from the DNA, and the V and J calls and clone size come from that table. Among about 62,000 clones, around 84% were seen once, and the ten largest hold roughly 0.94%. This CDR3 comprises 15 residues. Trimming left V 7 bases short and J 3 bases short, with 19 bases between. The germline V gene has CDR1 MNHEY and CDR2 SVGEGT. This clone was recorded a few times. The chain couples TRBV6-2 or TRBV6-3 to TRBJ2-7; no definite D call. The sequence derives from a man aged 65-85 years with acute or convalescent COVID-19. The sequenced material came from peripheral blood. CDR3 loop: CASTPTEKRYYEQYF. The CDR3 DNA reads as TGTGCCAGCACCCCCACAGAAAAACGATACTACGAGCAGTACTTC.